Each of the 16 T cell receptor beta chains below was sequenced from the same sample in a study of human T cells and chemical hapten exposure. The study extracted total RNA from unfractionated whole blood. TCRdb analysed the 5' RACE reads with MiXCR anew, one entry per CDR3 protein. In the table there are about 140,000 distinct CDR3 sequences, 4.1% of which are singletons. Receptors were obtained from a female donor in good health.

This chain links TRBV12-3 or TRBV12-4 with TRBJ2-7; D gene unclear. The CDR3 spans 13 residues. Trimming cost V 3 bases and J 2 bases, with 8 bases left between them. CDR3 residues: CASSLYSPYEQYF. The CDR3 bases are TGTGCCAGCAGTTTGTACAGTCCCTACGAGCAGTACTTC.

The chain uses TRBV5-6 and TRBJ2-4, with D unresolved. The CDR3 totals 11 residues. V shed 2 bases and J shed 13 bases, with 10 bases lying between them. Germline lookup yields CDR1 SGHDT and CDR2 YYEEEE. CDR3: CASSFRRFQYF. The CDR3, as DNA: TGTGCCAGCAGCTTTCGTCGTTTCCAGTACTTC.

This clonotype was observed many times. The chain joins TRBV7-6 to TRBJ2-5, with D tentatively TRBD1 (6 bases). CDR1 and CDR2 (germline): SGHVS, FNYEAQ. This CDR3 has 15 amino acids. V was pared by 3 bases and J by 2 bases, with 13 bases between. For the CDR3, the DNA is TGTGCCAGCAGCTTGGCCAGGGGATCGCAAGAGACCCAGTACTTC. As protein: CASSLARGSQETQYF. The full variable domain, rest sourced from reference TRBV7-6 and TRBJ2-5, is GAGVSQSPRYKVTKRGQDVALRCDPISGHVSLYWYRQALGQGPEFLTYFNYEAQQDKSGLPNDRFSAERPEGSISTLTIQRTEQRDSAMYRCASSLARGSQETQYFGPGTRLLVL.

This clonotype was found many times. The chain links TRBV29-1 to TRBJ2-7, with a weak D call TRBD2 (6 bases). Trimming stripped 4 bases from V and 6 bases from J, with 13 bases between. CDR3 size: 12 residues. Germline assignment: CDR1 SQVTM and CDR2 ANQGSEA. CDR3 region: CSVVGSGVEQYF. The CDR3 bases are TGCAGCGTTGTAGGTTCGGGGGTCGAGCAGTACTTC.

This clonotype was observed at least ten times. The chain links TRBV29-1 to TRBJ2-7; the match to TRBD1 covers 9 bases. Looked up from germline, CDR1 is SQVTM and CDR2 is ANQGSEA. V gave up 5 bases and J gave up 7 bases; unmatched junction bases: 9. The CDR3 is 13 amino acids. DNA for the CDR3: TGCAGCGTTCGACAGGGGGAGGGATGGGAGCAGTACTTC. Its translation: CSVRQGEGWEQYF.

This clonotype was observed many times. The chain employs TRBV5-6 and TRBJ2-3; 9 nucleotides agree with TRBD1. J gave up 4 bases and V 4 bases, and 7 bases lay outside the gene matches. CDR3 size: 15 residues. The V gene's germline CDR1 is SGHDT and CDR2 YYEEEE. The CDR3 bases are TGTGCCAGCAGCACCGGGACAGGGTTCCCAGATACGCAGTATTTT. Translating gives CASSTGTGFPDTQYF.

This clonotype came up many times. The chain has TRBV3-1 and TRBJ2-3; D not resolved. This CDR3 spans 16 amino acids. Germline-derived CDR1 and CDR2 are LGHDT and YNNKEL (reference sequence). The V end lost 0 bases, the J end lost 6 bases, and 16 bases lay between the germline ends. CDR3 residues: CASSQDTPAVSDTQYF. The DNA of the CDR3 is TGTGCCAGCAGCCAAGATACCCCCGCGGTCTCGGATACGCAGTATTTT.

The sample holds many counts of this clonotype. The chain carries TRBV7-2 and TRBJ2-5, with a possible D match to TRBD2 (7 bases). V was pared by 1 base and J by 4 bases, with 16 bases between. Germline values: CDR1 SGHTA, CDR2 FQGNSA. The length of the CDR3 is 16 residues. The chain's CDR3 is CASSLVAGAGGETQYF. The DNA of the CDR3 is TGTGCCAGCAGCTTAGTCGCGGGGGCCGGCGGAGAGACCCAGTACTTC.

This clonotype was observed many times. V usage is TRBV7-9 and J usage is TRBJ1-2, with D possibly matching TRBD1 (5 bases). Germline V lookup: CDR1 SEHNR, CDR2 FQNEAQ (reference sequence). CDR3 size: 14 residues. V lost 5 bases to trimming and J lost 0 bases, with 10 bases between them. This CDR3 is CASSLRQTNYGYTF. As DNA, the CDR3 is TGTGCCAGCAGCCTCCGACAGACTAACTATGGCTACACCTTC.

This clonotype occurred many times. The chain carries TRBV27 and TRBJ2-3; D unclear. The germline CDR1 and CDR2 sequences are MNHEY and SMNVEV (reference sequence). V lost 4 bases and J 0 bases, leaving 11 bases between the germline ends. This CDR3 spans 15 amino acids. The CDR3 DNA reads TGTGCCAGCAGTTCCCCCCCGGGTAGCACAGATACGCAGTATTTT. Its translation: CASSSPPGSTDTQYF.

This clonotype appeared a few times. The J gene is TRBJ2-7, the V gene TRBV3-1; D unclear. This CDR3 is 12 amino acids long. Trimming shortened V by 2 bases and J by 6 bases, and 8 bases separated the two germline ends. Germline lookup yields CDR1 LGHDT and CDR2 YNNKEL (reference sequence). As DNA, the CDR3 is TGTGCCAGCAGCCAATCTACACGCGAGCAGTACTTC. Residues: CASSQSTREQYF.

This clonotype came up many times. The chain employs TRBV27 and TRBJ1-4, with D unclear. Germline V CDR1 and CDR2: MNHEY, SMNVEV (reference sequence). V gave up 3 bases and J gave up 12 bases, with 14 bases separating them. The CDR3 has 13 residues. The CDR3 region is CASSFGAYGELFF. CDR3 DNA: TGTGCCAGCAGTTTCGGAGCGTATGGGGAACTGTTTTTT.

This clonotype was found many times. This chain connects TRBV7-8 to TRBJ1-4; D gene uncertain. In germline, CDR1 is SGHVS, CDR2 FQNEAQ. This CDR3 has 14 residues. The V end was cut by 2 bases, the J end by 10 bases, with 14 bases between. CDR3 protein: CASSLRLKRGKLFF. In nucleotides, the CDR3 is TGTGCCAGCAGCTTACGGCTGAAACGGGGAAAACTGTTTTTT. The full variable domain, with the rest looked up from reference TRBV7-8 and TRBJ1-4, is GAGVSQSPRYKVAKRGQDVALRCDPISGHVSLFWYQQALGQGPEFLTYFQNEAQLDKSGLPSDRFFAERPEGSVSTLKIQRTQQEDSAVYLCASSLRLKRGKLFFGSGTQLSVL.

This chain connects TRBV5-1 to TRBJ2-4; 10 positions agree with TRBD2. The J segment lost 0 bases and the V segment lost 2 bases, leaving 11 bases of the junction unmatched. CDR3 length: 19 amino acids. From germline, CDR1 is SGHRS and CDR2 YFSETQ. CDR3 sequence (DNA): TGCGCCAGCAGCTTTCGGCCTAGCGGGGGCCCCGGAGCCAAAAACATTCAGTACTTC. This gives the protein CASSFRPSGGPGAKNIQYF.

This clonotype was found many times. V usage is TRBV12-3 or TRBV12-4 and J usage is TRBJ1-1, with a weak D call TRBD1 (6 bases). The CDR3 extends over 11 amino acids. V lost 7 bases, J lost 8 bases, and 11 bases lay in between. The CDR3 DNA sequence: TGTGCCAGCACCCCCGGACAGGAAGCTTTCTTT. It codes for CASTPGQEAFF.

This clonotype was detected ten times or more. The chain carries TRBV27 and TRBJ1-2, with 9 bases matching TRBD1. The CDR3 length is 14 residues. CDR1 and CDR2 (germline): MNHEY, SMNVEV (reference sequence). Trimming at V came to 5 bases and at J to 4 bases, leaving 5 bases not matched to a gene. CDR3: CASSTGGFPYGYTF. The CDR3 DNA reads as TGTGCCAGCAGTACAGGGGGCTTCCCCTATGGCTACACCTTC.